These 18 T cell receptor beta chains originate from one sample sequenced in a study of neoadjuvant anti-PD-1 for oral cavity cancer (dated by TCRdb to about 2021). What this sample's time point label stands for: before neoadjuvant nivolumab. The receptor library was made with the immunoSEQ multiplex PCR assay. Held by TCRdb, this immuneACCESS table contains in-frame sequences only and omits some clones. Under half of the omission traces to an unresolved V gene where checked; the cause of the rest is unknown. This sample is represented by tens of thousands of clones; roughly three quarters of them were singletons. The top ten hold 2.6% of the sample. The sample here was PBMCs, taken before nivolumab (anti-PD-1) treatment. The origin of the receptors is a person aged 35-80 years with oral cavity squamous cell carcinoma.

J is TRBJ2-7 and V is TRBV21-1; TRBD2, the table's D call, was not compared with the DNA. TRBV21-1 is flagged as a pseudogene. The CDR3 is 10 residues long. The CDR3 protein is CARGGYEQYF. The CDR3 DNA follows: TGTGCCAGGGGGGGCTACGAGCAGTACTTC.

The chain carries TRBV6-1 and TRBJ2-1, with TRBD2 as a possible D gene (5 bases). The CDR3 sequence is 16 residues long. CDR1 and CDR2 from the germline V gene are MNHNS and SASEGT. V was shortened by 1 base and J by 2 bases, with 12 bases between the two germline ends. This CDR3 reads CASSEVSRVTYNEQFF. CDR3 nucleotide sequence: TGTGCCAGCAGTGAAGTCTCGCGGGTTACCTACAATGAGCAGTTCTTC.

This chain links TRBV5-1 with TRBJ1-5; 7 bases map to TRBD1. The CDR3 has 16 amino acids. From germline, CDR1 is SGHRS and CDR2 YFSETQ. The ends lost 1 base at V and 0 bases at J; junction bases unmatched: 4. CDR3 in DNA: TGCGCCAGCAGCTTGAGGGACAGAAATAGCAATCAGCCCCAGCATTTT. Translated: CASSLRDRNSNQPQHF.

V and J are TRBV6-6 and TRBJ1-1; D gene uncertain. Per germline, CDR1 MNHNY and CDR2 SVGAGI (reference sequence). This CDR3 region has 12 residues. V gave up 8 bases and J gave up 3 bases, with 10 bases separating them. DNA of the CDR3: TGTGCCAGCGGCCCGGGCTACACTGAAGCTTTCTTT. Its translation: CASGPGYTEAFF.

As concerns this clone: An end of the junction does not agree with germline; a read error may underlie this. J is TRBJ2-2 and V is TRBV7-7, with 10 nucleotides matching TRBD2. Germline assignment: CDR1 SSHAT and CDR2 FNYEAQ (reference sequence). The length of the CDR3 is 17 residues. Here the CDR3 DNA reads TGTGCTAGCAGCTATAGCCTCACTAGCGGGATAACCGGGGAGCTGTTTTTT. It translates to CASSYSLTSGITGELFF.

This clone occurred a few times. The gene calls are TRBV19 and TRBJ1-1; D gene ambiguous. Trimming stripped 5 bases from V and 1 base from J, with 5 bases between. Germline V gene lookup returns CDR1 LNHDA and CDR2 SQIVND (reference sequence). This CDR3 has 12 residues. CDR3 nucleotides: TGTGCCAGTAGTCTGAGGAACACTGAAGCTTTCTTT. This codes for CASSLRNTEAFF.

This clone has just a few counts. The chain recombines TRBV19 with TRBJ2-1; 10 bases line up with TRBD2. The germline V gene has CDR1 LNHDA and CDR2 SQIVND (reference sequence). CDR3 length: 14 amino acids. The V segment lost 6 bases and the J segment 7 bases; nucleotides outside the gene matches: 6. CDR3 nucleotide sequence: TGTGCCAGTAGCCCCAGCGGGAGGGGAAATGAGCAGTTCTTC. It specifies CASSPSGRGNEQFF.

The V and J genes are TRBV18 and TRBJ1-4, with no clear D. The germline V gene encodes CDR1 KGHSH and CDR2 LQKENI. V dropped 3 bases and J dropped 0 bases, with 8 bases sitting between them. CDR3 length equals 15 residues. The CDR3 reads CASSPGYATNEKLFF. CDR3 sequence (DNA): TGTGCCAGCTCACCTGGATATGCAACTAATGAAAAACTGTTTTTT. Drawing the rest from reference TRBV18 and TRBJ1-4, the complete variable domain is NAGVMQNPRHLVRRRGQEARLRCSPMKGHSHVYWYRQLPEEGLKFMVYLQKENIIDESGMPKERFSAEFPKEGPSILRIQQVVRGDSAAYFCASSPGYATNEKLFFGSGTQLSVL.

J is TRBJ1-2 and V is TRBV18; D call uncertain. The V and J ends lost 2 bases and 6 bases respectively, with 10 bases between them. This CDR3 is built from 13 residues. The V gene's germline CDR1 is KGHSH and CDR2 LQKENI. The CDR3 sequence: CASSPKEQNGYTF. The CDR3 bases are TGTGCCAGCTCACCAAAAGAACAGAATGGCTACACCTTC.

In its sample, this clone was seen a few times. This chain links TRBV6-1 with TRBJ2-5; D remains ambiguous. V lost 8 bases, J lost 2 bases, and 15 bases lay in between. The CDR3 loop spans 14 amino acids. Germline V gene sequence: CDR1 MNHNS, CDR2 SASEGT. CDR3 nucleotides: TGTGCCAGCCATTCCAGGATATATCAAGAGACCCAGTACTTC. Amino acid sequence: CASHSRIYQETQYF.

The count of this clone is one. The chain combines TRBV2 with TRBJ2-1; 7 bases match TRBD2. CDR3 length: 14 amino acids. The germline V gene has CDR1 SNHLY and CDR2 FYNNEI. V dropped 5 bases and J dropped 7; count of bases not matched to a gene: 8. CDR3 in amino acids: CASSREVGMNEQFF. As DNA, the CDR3 is TGTGCCAGCAGTCGGGAGGTCGGGATGAATGAGCAGTTCTTC.

This chain connects TRBV5-6 to TRBJ2-1, with TRBD1 identical over 9 bases. The germline gives CDR1 SGHDT, CDR2 YYEEEE. V shed 2 bases, J shed 5 bases, and the junction held 5 bases outside the gene matches. CDR3 length: 15 amino acids. The CDR3 coding sequence is TGTGCCAGCAGCTTTGGGACAGGGATCGACAATGAGCAGTTCTTC. The encoded protein is CASSFGTGIDNEQFF. Variable domain in full (rest from reference TRBV5-6 and TRBJ2-1): DAGVTQSPTHLIKTRGQQVTLRCSPKSGHDTVSWYQQALGQGPQFIFQYYEEEERQRGNFPDRFSGHQFPNYSSELNVNALLLGDSALYLCASSFGTGIDNEQFFGPGTRLTVL.

The gene calls are TRBV7-2 and TRBJ1-2; D is unresolved. The V gene lost 5 bases and the J gene lost 3 bases, with 7 bases spanning the gap. The CDR3 runs 12 residues. Germline CDR1 is SGHTA and CDR2 is FQGNSA. CDR3 loop: CASSRLDYGYTF. The CDR3 DNA reads TGTGCCAGCAGCCGCTTGGACTATGGCTACACCTTC.

This chain uses TRBV29-1 with TRBJ2-7; D is ambiguous. CDR3 length: 13 residues. Germline loops: CDR1 SQVTM, CDR2 ANQGSEA. V lost 2 bases, J lost 0 bases, and 8 bases lay in between. CDR3 region: CSVERLSSYEQYF. The CDR3 nucleotides are TGCAGCGTTGAACGCCTGAGCTCCTACGAGCAGTACTTC.

The sample holds one count of this clone. The J gene is TRBJ2-3, the V gene TRBV5-4; tentatively, D is TRBD2 (6 bases). V was trimmed by 2 bases and J by 3 bases, leaving 13 bases between them. Looked up from germline, CDR1 is SGHNT and CDR2 is YYREEE (reference sequence). The length of the CDR3 is 15 residues. The CDR3 DNA reads TGTGCCAGCAGCTTAGGAGGGTTCGGGACAGATACGCAGTATTTT. Its translation: CASSLGGFGTDTQYF.

The chain links TRBV5-1 to TRBJ2-5, with D possibly TRBD1 on 5 matching bases. Germline loops: CDR1 SGHRS, CDR2 YFSETQ. Trimming took off 4 bases at V and 2 bases at J, with 15 bases between the two ends. The CDR3 runs 15 residues. The CDR3 loop reads CASSLSAGNQETQYF. The CDR3 DNA is TGCGCCAGCAGCCTCTCGGCAGGGAATCAAGAGACCCAGTACTTC. Full variable domain (rest looked up from reference TRBV5-1 and TRBJ2-5): KAGVTQTPRYLIKTRGQQVTLSCSPISGHRSVSWYQQTPGQGLQFLFEYFSETQRNKGNFPGRFSGRQFSNSRSEMNVSTLELGDSALYLCASSLSAGNQETQYFGPGTRLLVL.

V is TRBV28 and J is TRBJ1-1; D remains ambiguous. CDR3 length: 12 amino acids. Germline V gene sequence: CDR1 MDHEN, CDR2 SYDVKM. Trimming took 7 bases from V and 3 from J, leaving 9 bases between them. The CDR3 DNA reads as TGTGCCAGCACTCCGAGGCACACTGAAGCTTTCTTT. This codes for CASTPRHTEAFF.

The chain joins TRBV4-1 to TRBJ1-2; 8 bases align to TRBD1. Unmatched junction bases numbered 11, after V lost 0 bases and J lost 2 bases. Germline V gives CDR1 MGHRA, CDR2 YSYEKL. The CDR3 sequence is 18 residues long. CDR3 residues: CASSQDPQGANPNYGYTF. Here the CDR3 DNA reads TGCGCCAGCAGCCAAGATCCGCAGGGGGCTAACCCGAACTATGGCTACACCTTC.